This T cell receptor (beta chain) derives from a study of blood T cell repertoires in COVID-19. This CDR3 is 17 amino acids long. Germline lookup yields CDR1 SGHRS and CDR2 YFSETQ. The junction had 12 bases not matched to a gene; V was cut back by 4 bases and J by 3 bases. TCRdb keeps only in-frame clones here, not all; method: immunoSEQ multiplex PCR. The sample consists of 100,000 to 120,000 clones, almost 80% of them appearing once. The sequence came from a woman of 80 years or more with active or convalescent COVID-19. The chain joins TRBV5-1 to TRBJ2-3; 9 nucleotides match TRBD1. Input material: peripheral blood. CDR3 sequence reads: CASSRRPGQGQTDTQYF. CDR3 DNA sequence: TGCGCCAGCAGCCGCCGCCCGGGACAGGGTCAAACAGATACGCAGTATTTT.